This T cell receptor (beta chain) was identified in a study of blood T cell repertoires in COVID-19. Across the whole study: Sites across the United States, Italy and Spain contributed samples from acute and convalescent COVID-19. PBMCs, B-cell-depleted T cells, or T cells were the source of the cDNA or gDNA that made up the material.

Per the original data handling: Reference gene primer amplification yielded estimated nucleated cell counts. TCRdb's copy holds only in-frame clones and misses some; the assay was immunoSEQ multiplex PCR. Clonal size and the V and J genes are those of that table, whereas D and trimming came from the DNA. The table records approximately 160,000 clones, 90% of them present only once. This CDR3 has 13 residues. The V gene lost 2 bases and the J gene lost 6 bases, with 9 bases spanning the gap. Germline CDR1 reads MNHEY; CDR2 reads SVGEGT. Sequencing input: peripheral blood. The J gene is TRBJ2-3, the V gene TRBV6-2 or TRBV6-3; D not resolved. This receptor was identified in a man aged 50-60 years with acute or convalescent COVID-19. The CDR3 loop is CASSYPTRDTQYF. The DNA for the CDR3 is TGTGCCAGCAGTTACCCCACCCGGGATACGCAGTATTTT.